This TCR beta chain is drawn from a study of T-cell memory formation after mild COVID-19. Study background: Largely, TCR clusters stayed within a single donor.

From the 5' RACE reads, TCRdb called clonotypes with MiXCR, one entry per CDR3 protein. The profile shows fewer than 400,000 distinct CDR3 sequences, about a sixth of them singletons. This CDR3 comprises 16 residues. V was pared by 2 bases and J by 7 bases, with 15 bases between. Germline CDR1 and CDR2: SGHTA and FQGNSA. This sequence originates from a man younger than 30 who had mild COVID-19 (a few samples of this study predate the infection). Cell type and time point are not known. The chain employs TRBV7-2 and TRBJ1-6; TRBD1 is a possible D gene (6 bases). Sequencing was done on a sample of PBMCs or a T cell subset sorted from them (not recorded which). The CDR3 nucleotides read TGTGCCAGCAGCTTAACAGGGCCTCGGGTAAATTCACCCCTCCACTTT. Protein sequence: CASSLTGPRVNSPLHF.